Each of the 2 T cell receptor beta chains below was sequenced from the same sample in a study of cytomegalovirus exposure and HLA in healthy donors. It was with 60 Vbeta and 13 Jbeta primers that the PCR ran. Clones were read by immunoSEQ multiplex PCR, and TCRdb kept only the in-frame ones, dropping some. The sample holds 150,000 to 200,000 clones, around 80% seen once. Material: PBMCs. The receptor source for this set is a woman under 40 in good health and CMV-seropositive.

The chain combines TRBV5-1 with TRBJ1-2; 9 nucleotides agree with TRBD1. The CDR3 is 16 amino acids. Germline CDR1 reads SGHRS; CDR2 reads YFSETQ. V shed 4 bases and J 4 bases; nucleotides not matched to a gene: 11. The chain's CDR3 is CASSTGPGQGSYGYTF. The CDR3 coding sequence is TGCGCCAGCAGCACGGGCCCGGGACAGGGTAGCTATGGCTACACCTTC.

This rearrangement joins TRBV9 to TRBJ1-2; maybe TRBD1 (5 bases). This CDR3 is built from 13 residues. V was cut by 0 bases and J by 7 bases, with 10 bases left in between. The V gene's germline CDR1 is SGDLS and CDR2 YYNGEE. CDR3 DNA: TGTGCCAGCAGCGTAGGCAGGGAGGGTGGCTACACCTTC. Its protein product is CASSVGREGGYTF.